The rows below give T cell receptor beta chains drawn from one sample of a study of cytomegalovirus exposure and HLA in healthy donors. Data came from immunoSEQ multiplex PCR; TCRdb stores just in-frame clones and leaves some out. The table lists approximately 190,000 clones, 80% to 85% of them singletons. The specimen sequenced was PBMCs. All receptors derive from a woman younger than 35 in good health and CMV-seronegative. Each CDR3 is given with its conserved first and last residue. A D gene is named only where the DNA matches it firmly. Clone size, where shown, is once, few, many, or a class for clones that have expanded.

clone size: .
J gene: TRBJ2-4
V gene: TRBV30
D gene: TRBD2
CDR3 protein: CALGREGAAKNIQYF
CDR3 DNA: TGTGCCTTGGGGCGGGAGGGGGCCGCCAAAAACATTCAGTACTTC

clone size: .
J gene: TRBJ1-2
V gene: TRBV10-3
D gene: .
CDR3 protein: CAITPGGERGYTF
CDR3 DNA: TGTGCCATCACTCCGGGCGGGGAGCGTGGCTACACCTTC

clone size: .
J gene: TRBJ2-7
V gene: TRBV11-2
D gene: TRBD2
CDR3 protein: CASSSGLAGGRPTYEQYF
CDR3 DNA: TGTGCCAGCAGCTCGGGACTAGCGGGAGGTCGACCTACCTACGAGCAGTACTTC

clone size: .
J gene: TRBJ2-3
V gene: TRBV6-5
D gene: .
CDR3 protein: CASSNSYGPDTQYF
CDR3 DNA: TGTGCCAGCAGTAACTCATACGGTCCAGATACGCAGTATTTT

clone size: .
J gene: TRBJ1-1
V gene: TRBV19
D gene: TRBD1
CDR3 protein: CASSIDRDGNTEAFF
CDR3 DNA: TGTGCCAGTAGCATTGACAGGGACGGGAACACTGAAGCTTTCTTT

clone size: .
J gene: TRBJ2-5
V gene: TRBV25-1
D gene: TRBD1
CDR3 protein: CASSRRDREGETQYF
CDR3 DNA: TGTGCCAGCAGTCGCAGGGACAGGGAGGGAGAGACCCAGTACTTC

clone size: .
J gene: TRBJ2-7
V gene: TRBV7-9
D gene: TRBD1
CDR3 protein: CSSSLDRELLYEQYF
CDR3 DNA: TGTTCCAGCAGCTTGGACAGGGAACTTCTCTACGAGCAGTACTTC

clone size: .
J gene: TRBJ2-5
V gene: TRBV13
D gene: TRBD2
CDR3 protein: CASSLLPVASGQETQYF
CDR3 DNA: TGTGCCAGCAGCTTGCTTCCCGTGGCTAGCGGCCAAGAGACCCAGTACTTC

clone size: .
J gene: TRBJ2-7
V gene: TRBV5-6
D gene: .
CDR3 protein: CASSLTGKSVYEQYF
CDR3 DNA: TGTGCCAGCAGTTTAACAGGAAAATCCGTCTACGAGCAGTACTTC

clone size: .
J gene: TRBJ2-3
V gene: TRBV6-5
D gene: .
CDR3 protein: CASSYGSGDTQYF
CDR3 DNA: TGTGCCAGCAGTTACGGGTCGGGGGATACGCAGTATTTT

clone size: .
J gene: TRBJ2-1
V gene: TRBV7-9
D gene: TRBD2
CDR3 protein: CASSLVAGDHNEQFF
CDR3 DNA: TGTGCCAGCAGCTTAGTAGCGGGAGATCACAATGAGCAGTTCTTC

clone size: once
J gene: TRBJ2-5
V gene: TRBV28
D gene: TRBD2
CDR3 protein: CASSSTSGTVGEQYF
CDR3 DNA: TGTGCCAGCAGTTCCACTAGCGGGACCGTGGGGGAGCAGTACTTC

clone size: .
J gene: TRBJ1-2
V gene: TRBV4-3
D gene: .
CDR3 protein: CASSQDRRGGGYGYTF
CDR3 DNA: TGCGCCAGCAGCCAAGATCGGAGGGGAGGGGGGTACGGCTACACCTTC

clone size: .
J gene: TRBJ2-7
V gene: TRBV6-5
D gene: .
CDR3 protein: CASSYSRQLYEQYF
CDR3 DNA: TGTGCCAGCAGTTACTCGAGACAGCTATACGAGCAGTACTTC